These 26 T cell receptor beta chains were all obtained from the same sample, sequenced in a study of blood T cell repertoires in COVID-19. Produced via immunoSEQ multiplex PCR; TCRdb's table is partial and in-frame only. There are a few hundred thousand clones in the sample; about 87% occur only once, and 1% to 1.5% lies in the top ten. Material for sequencing was PBMCs or T cells enriched from blood (not recorded which). These TCRs come from a man aged 25-40 years who had recovered from COVID-19.

V is TRBV29-1 and J is TRBJ1-4; a weak D match, TRBD1 (5 bases). V gave up 6 bases and J gave up 0 bases, with 17 bases separating them. The germline V gene has CDR1 SQVTM and CDR2 ANQGSEA. There are 16 residues in the CDR3. The CDR3 here is CSVPSGTPATNEKLFF. Here the CDR3 DNA reads TGCAGCGTCCCCTCGGGGACTCCGGCAACTAATGAAAAACTGTTTTTT.

This chain links TRBV5-6 with TRBJ1-2; TRBD1 matches 7 bases. V shed 0 bases, J shed 2 bases, and the junction held 4 bases outside the gene matches. The CDR3 loop spans 15 amino acids. CDR1 SGHDT and CDR2 YYEEEE come from the germline V gene. This chain's CDR3 is CASSLGQGINYGYTF. CDR3 bases: TGTGCCAGCAGCTTGGGACAGGGAATAAACTATGGCTACACCTTC.

The chain combines TRBV7-2 with TRBJ2-3, with 7 nucleotides matching TRBD2. This CDR3 has 14 residues. Germline V CDR1 and CDR2: SGHTA, FQGNSA. V dropped 6 bases and J dropped 6; count of bases not matched to a gene: 9. The CDR3 nucleotides are TGTGCCAGCAGACGGGGGGTTGCTACTGATACGCAGTATTTT. This sequence encodes CASRRGVATDTQYF.

Note on this clone: The germline gene is not matched at one end of the junction; a read error may be the cause. J is TRBJ2-4 and V is TRBV4-3; possibly TRBD2 for D (6 bases). Germline V lookup: CDR1 LGHNA, CDR2 YSLEER. CDR3 length equals 14 residues. Written as DNA, the CDR3 is TGCGCCAGCAGCCAAGATATGGAGACTAGAATGTTCGACTTC. As protein: CASSQDMETRMFDF.

The chain couples TRBV15 to TRBJ1-4; D unresolved. In germline, CDR1 is LNHNV, CDR2 YYDKDF (reference sequence). CDR3 size: 13 residues. The ends were cut back, 2 bases at V and 8 bases at J, with 9 bases in the middle. In DNA form, the CDR3 reads TGTGCCACCAGCAGACTCCCCGTGGAAAAACTGTTTTTT. Its translation: CATSRLPVEKLFF. Based on the CDR3 plus reference TRBV15 and TRBJ1-4, the full variable domain is DAMVIQNPRYQVTQFGKPVTLSCSQTLNHNVMYWYQQKSSQAPKLLFHYYDKDFNNEADTPDNFQSRRPNTSFCFLDIRSPGLGDTAMYLCATSRLPVEKLFFGSGTQLSVL.

The V call is TRBV6-4, the J call TRBJ1-1; weak D call: TRBD1 (5 bases). This CDR3 contains 13 residues. Trimming left V 8 bases short and J 0 bases short, with 10 bases between. The germline CDR1 and CDR2 sequences are MRHNA and SNTAGT. As DNA, the CDR3 is TGTGCCAGCTTGGGGGGGTTGAACACTGAAGCTTTCTTT. Amino acid sequence: CASLGGLNTEAFF.

CDR3 sequence: CASSLDRNEQYF. CDR3 DNA: TGTGCCAGCAGCCTGGACAGGAACGAGCAGTACTTC. The chain is built from TRBV11-2 and TRBJ2-7; TRBD1 aligns across 7 bases. The CDR3 totals 12 residues. Germline values: CDR1 SGHAT, CDR2 FQNNGV. Losses at the gene ends were 5 bases for V and 5 bases for J; bases not matched to a gene: 3.

This chain joins TRBV7-9 and TRBJ2-2, with 9 bases fitting TRBD1. The CDR3 is made up of 15 amino acids. Trimming took 6 bases from V and 4 from J; bases not matched to a gene: 6. CDR1 is SEHNR and CDR2 is FQNEAQ in the germline V gene (reference sequence). The CDR3 region has the DNA TGTGCCAGCAGTTTCGGACAGGGGAGCACCGGGGAGCTGTTTTTT. It codes for CASSFGQGSTGELFF.

In DNA form, the CDR3 reads TGTGCCAGCAGCTTCCAGGGGGCGAATCAGCCCCAGCATTTT. This sequence encodes CASSFQGANQPQHF. V and J are TRBV7-9 and TRBJ1-5; 8 bases fit TRBD1. Per the germline V gene, CDR1 is SEHNR and CDR2 is FQNEAQ (reference sequence). The CDR3 has 14 residues. The V and J ends lost 3 bases and 4 bases, in that order; junction bases with no gene match: 2.

The chain uses TRBV4-2 and TRBJ2-2; 8 bases fit TRBD2. This CDR3 is 19 amino acids long. Germline trimming cut 0 bases from V and 0 bases from J; bases unmatched to any gene: 9. The V gene's germline CDR1 is LGHNA and CDR2 YNFKEQ. The CDR3 DNA is TGTGCCAGCAGCCAAGATCGGGAGGGAAGCGGCTCGAACACCGGGGAGCTGTTTTTT. This encodes CASSQDREGSGSNTGELFF.

The CDR3 region has the DNA TGTGCCAGCAGATCGACAGAATACGAGCAGTACTTC. Its translation: CASRSTEYEQYF. This chain joins TRBV6-5 and TRBJ2-7; D is possibly TRBD1 (5 bases). Germline V CDR1 and CDR2: MNHEY, SVGAGI. The V end was cut by 6 bases, the J end by 4 bases, with 10 bases between. The CDR3 runs 12 residues.

The chain combines TRBV4-1 with TRBJ2-5; D is unresolved. The V end lost 1 base, the J end lost 2 bases, and 11 bases lay between the germline ends. The CDR3 loop spans 15 amino acids. CDR1 and CDR2 from the germline V gene are MGHRA and YSYEKL. In DNA form, the CDR3 reads TGCGCCAGCAGCCAAGGGCGACTCTCACAAGAGACCCAGTACTTC. Residues: CASSQGRLSQETQYF.

This sequence joins TRBV11-2 and TRBJ2-7; 8 nucleotides match TRBD1. The V and J ends lost 4 bases and 2 bases, in that order; junction bases with no gene match: 1. The CDR3 extends over 13 amino acids. Germline CDR1 is SGHAT and CDR2 is FQNNGV. The CDR3 DNA sequence: TGTGCCAGCAGCTCGACAGGGGCCTACGAGCAGTACTTC. Protein: CASSSTGAYEQYF.

V and J are TRBV6-6 and TRBJ1-3; 7 bases map to TRBD1. The CDR3 spans 18 residues. The V gene end was trimmed by 5 bases and the J gene end by 0 bases; junction bases not matched to a gene: 13. The germline gives CDR1 MNHNY, CDR2 SVGAGI (reference sequence). In DNA form, the CDR3 reads TGTGCCAGCAGTCGCAGAGACCCCGGGACAGTCTCTGGAAACACCATATATTTT. It encodes CASSRRDPGTVSGNTIYF.

V gene TRBV28 combines with J gene TRBJ2-1, with D perhaps matching TRBD2 (5 bases). Between the trimmed V and J ends, which lost 8 bases and 7 bases, there was a span of 21 bases. The CDR3 has 15 residues. CDR1 and CDR2 (germline): MDHEN, SYDVKM. The CDR3 protein is CASVEGAHLGNEQFF. The CDR3 DNA is TGTGCCAGCGTCGAGGGTGCACATTTGGGGAATGAGCAGTTCTTC.

In this sample, this clone turned up once. This chain joins TRBV5-1 and TRBJ2-5; 7 bases map to TRBD2. The germline gives CDR1 SGHRS, CDR2 YFSETQ. The CDR3 runs to 14 residues. Trimming removed 2 bases from V and 4 bases from J; junction bases left unmatched: 5. The CDR3 region has the DNA TGCGCCAGCAGCTTTGCAGCGGGGCGAGAGACCCAGTACTTC. This gives the protein CASSFAAGRETQYF.

DNA of the CDR3: TGTGCCAGCAGCCAAGAGGGGGGGACAGATACGCAGTATTTT. Protein: CASSQEGGTDTQYF. The chain combines TRBV7-6 with TRBJ2-3, with a weak D call TRBD2 (7 bases). Germline V gives CDR1 SGHVS, CDR2 FNYEAQ. Trimming shortened V by 5 bases and J by 3 bases, and 12 bases separated the two germline ends. The CDR3 contains 14 residues.

CDR3 protein: CASSPGGGVYGYTF. The CDR3 DNA reads TGTGCCAGCAGCCCCGGGGGGGGTGTTTATGGCTACACCTTC. The rearrangement uses TRBV7-2 and TRBJ1-2, with D possibly being TRBD1 (5 bases). V was pared by 5 bases and J by 5 bases, with 15 bases between. The germline CDR1 and CDR2 sequences are SGHTA and FQGNSA. The CDR3 sequence is 14 residues long.

The chain recombines TRBV14 with TRBJ1-1; 12 nucleotides agree with TRBD1. The CDR3 runs to 17 residues. V dropped 3 bases and J dropped 3; count of bases not matched to a gene: 8. Germline CDR1 and CDR2: SGHDN and FVKESK. The chain's CDR3 is CASSHVRDRGRHTEAFF. In DNA form, the CDR3 reads TGTGCCAGCAGCCATGTCCGGGACAGGGGGCGTCACACTGAAGCTTTCTTT.

This clone was observed once. The CDR3 is CASSQGLYRGEKLFF. The CDR3 nucleotides read TGTGCCAGCAGCCAAGGCCTCTATCGGGGGGAAAAACTGTTTTTT. The chain is built from TRBV3-1 (or the pseudogene TRBV3-2) and TRBJ1-4, with D perhaps TRBD1 (5 bases). Per the germline V gene, CDR1 is LGHDT and CDR2 is YNNKEL (reference sequence). Deletions cut 1 base from V and 8 bases from J, with 14 bases between. The CDR3 is made up of 15 amino acids.

V and J are TRBV5-1 and TRBJ2-7; perhaps TRBD2 as D (6 bases). This CDR3 has 14 amino acids. Germline CDR1 SGHRS, CDR2 YFSETQ. V lost 1 base, J lost 4 bases, and 12 bases lay in between. The chain's CDR3 is CASSLQPGRYEQYF. As DNA, the CDR3 is TGCGCCAGCAGCTTGCAACCGGGGAGGTACGAGCAGTACTTC.

This chain links TRBV7-9 with TRBJ1-1; 8 bases map to TRBD1. The trim removed 5 bases at V and 4 bases at J, leaving 6 bases unmatched. This CDR3 spans 14 amino acids. CDR1 is SEHNR and CDR2 is FQNEAQ in the germline V gene (reference sequence). The CDR3 here is CASSTGQGATEAFF. CDR3 nucleotides: TGTGCCAGCAGCACCGGACAGGGAGCCACTGAAGCTTTCTTT.

This sequence joins TRBV4-1 and TRBJ1-1; D gene ambiguous. CDR3 size: 13 residues. Trimming took 3 bases from V and 4 from J, leaving 9 bases between them. The germline V gene has CDR1 MGHRA and CDR2 YSYEKL. Written as DNA, the CDR3 is TGCGCCAGCAGCCATGAGGGTAGCACTGAAGCTTTCTTT. It specifies CASSHEGSTEAFF.

Comments on this clone: Compared with germline, one end of the junction differs, possibly owing to a read error. J is TRBJ1-1 and V is TRBV5-8; D might be TRBD1 (5 bases). From germline, CDR1 is SGHTS and CDR2 YDEGEE. The CDR3 runs 12 residues. CDR3 in DNA: TGTGCCAGCAGCTTGGGCCACCAAGGGGTTGTCTTT. Translation: CASSLGHQGVVF.

The chain joins TRBV11-1 to TRBJ2-7; D may be TRBD2 (6 bases). The CDR3 consists of 14 residues. Trimming removed 1 base at V and 5 bases at J, with 12 bases between. CDR1 is SGHAT, CDR2 FQDESV, per germline (reference sequence). CDR3 sequence reads: CASSLDPGVHEQYF. Here the CDR3 DNA reads TGTGCCAGCAGCTTAGACCCGGGGGTCCACGAGCAGTACTTC.

This clone has just one count. J is TRBJ2-7 and V is TRBV19, with 8 bases identical to TRBD1. The CDR3 runs to 14 residues. CDR1 is LNHDA, CDR2 SQIVND, per germline (reference sequence). V shed 5 bases, J shed 2 bases, and the junction held 5 bases outside the gene matches. CDR3: CASSSDRAPYEQYF. The CDR3 bases are TGTGCCAGTAGTTCGGACAGGGCCCCCTACGAGCAGTACTTC.